This T cell receptor (beta chain) was obtained from a study of blood T cell repertoires in COVID-19. About the study: Researchers got acute and convalescent COVID-19 samples from the United States, Italy and Spain.

Germline V gene lookup returns CDR1 SQVTM and CDR2 ANQGSEA. The CDR3 loop spans 13 amino acids. J was trimmed by 4 bases and V by 1 base; bases with no gene match: 3. Profiled with immunoSEQ multiplex PCR; TCRdb holds only in-frame clones, not every one. The sample records about 50,000 clones, under 85% being singletons. The rearrangement links TRBV29-1 to TRBJ2-7, with 8 bases that match TRBD1. Sequencing was done on a sample of peripheral blood. The clonotype originates from a man aged 55 to 70 with acute or convalescent COVID-19. Here the CDR3 reads CSVEGTGLYEQYF. CDR3 DNA: TGCAGCGTTGAAGGGACAGGGCTATACGAGCAGTACTTC.